Listed below are T cell receptor beta chains from one sample, sequenced in a study of T cell responses to AZD1222 COVID-19 vaccine. The table came from immunoSEQ multiplex PCR; TCRdb's copy has only in-frame clones and leaves some out. The sample has some 120,000 clones; nearly 90% are singletons. This specimen was peripheral blood, taken on day 0 of AZD1222 vaccination. The receptors originated from an adult in good health. Each CDR3 is given with its conserved first and last residue. Each record gives: J gene, D gene, clone size, V gene, CDR3 protein, CDR3 DNA. D genes are given only for firm matches. Size is stated for part of the rows, as once, few or many counts, or as a class when the clone is expanded.

TRBJ2-7	.	.	TRBV6-5	CASTRTSGKEQYF	TGTGCCAGTACCAGGACCTCAGGGAAAGAGCAGTACTTC
TRBJ1-1	.	.	TRBV29-1	CSAGNTEAFF	TGCAGCGCAGGGAACACTGAAGCTTTCTTT
TRBJ2-3	TRBD1	.	TRBV5-1	CASSSPRQGGGTDTQYF	TGCGCCAGCAGCTCACCGAGACAGGGTGGGGGAACAGATACGCAGTATTTT
TRBJ2-3	.	.	TRBV7-2	CASSLEGGIADTQYF	TGTGCCAGCAGCTTAGAGGGCGGTATTGCAGATACGCAGTATTTT
TRBJ2-7	TRBD1	.	TRBV10-1	CASSEEGTETYEQYF	TGCGCCAGCAGTGAGGAAGGGACAGAGACCTACGAGCAGTACTTC
TRBJ1-2	.	.	TRBV28	CASSLSGNYGYTF	TGTGCCAGCAGTTTATCAGGGAACTATGGCTACACCTTC
TRBJ1-2	.	.	TRBV2	CASSEGSNYGYTF	TGTGCCAGCAGTGAAGGGTCTAACTATGGCTACACCTTC
TRBJ2-1	.	.	TRBV5-1	CASSLLQGDEQFF	TGCGCCAGCAGCTTGTTACAGGGCGATGAGCAGTTCTTC
TRBJ2-3	TRBD1	once	TRBV19	CASDQPGQFSTDTQYF	TGTGCCAGTGATCAGCCGGGACAGTTTAGCACAGATACGCAGTATTTT
TRBJ1-3	.	.	TRBV5-4	CASSLGDVGNTIYF	TGTGCCAGCAGCTTGGGGGACGTAGGAAACACCATATATTTT
TRBJ2-5	TRBD1	.	TRBV5-1	CASSSRQGQETQYF	TGCGCCAGCAGCTCCCGACAGGGGCAAGAGACCCAGTACTTC
TRBJ1-2	.	.	TRBV28	CASNPSSGAVIYGYTF	TGTGCCAGCAACCCTTCTTCCGGGGCAGTGATTTATGGCTACACCTTC
TRBJ2-1	.	.	TRBV5-1	CASSAGTLGNEQFF	TGCGCCAGCAGCGCCGGGACTCTCGGCAATGAGCAGTTCTTC
TRBJ2-7	TRBD2	.	TRBV28	CASSVSTGATSGATYEQYF	TGTGCCAGCAGTGTATCGACAGGGGCGACTAGCGGGGCGACCTACGAGCAGTACTTC
TRBJ2-3	TRBD2	.	TRBV6-5	CASSYGGGVGDTQYF	TGTGCCAGCAGTTACGGCGGGGGGGTAGGGGATACGCAGTATTTT
TRBJ2-1	TRBD2	.	TRBV9	CASSVRGLAGSYNEQFF	TGTGCCAGCAGCGTTAGAGGCCTAGCGGGGTCCTACAATGAGCAGTTCTTC
TRBJ2-3	TRBD1	once	TRBV7-9	CASSVNRGMDGDTQYF	TGTGCCAGCAGCGTAAACAGGGGTATGGACGGAGATACGCAGTATTTT
TRBJ2-1	.	.	TRBV18	CASSPREGVSYNEQFF	TGTGCCAGCTCACCACGAGAAGGAGTTTCCTACAATGAGCAGTTCTTC
TRBJ2-5	.	.	TRBV6-2/TRBV6-3	CASSQEIQETQYF	TGTGCCAGCAGTCAGGAAATCCAAGAGACCCAGTACTTC